These T cell receptor beta chains were read from a single sample in a study of blood T cell repertoires in COVID-19. Assay used: immunoSEQ multiplex PCR; TCRdb lists only in-frame clones, some missing. In the table there are about 120,000 clones, 70% to 80% of which are singletons. Sequencing was carried out using peripheral blood. The receptor set was obtained from a man aged 45-60 years with acute or convalescent COVID-19. Both conserved end residues are part of each CDR3. The D gene is left open where the match is weak. Clone size is given for some rows only: seen once, a few or many times, or a class if the clone is expanded.

CDR3 DNA: TGCGCCAGCAGGCCAAGGGACAGGGCTTTTGGCAATCAGCCCCAGCATTTT
CDR3 protein: CASRPRDRAFGNQPQHF
clone size: -
J gene: TRBJ1-5
V gene: TRBV23-1
D gene: TRBD1

CDR3 DNA: TGCAGCGTCGTAGAGGGGACTAGCGGAGACAGCACAGATACGCAGTATTTT
CDR3 protein: CSVVEGTSGDSTDTQYF
clone size: -
J gene: TRBJ2-3
V gene: TRBV29-1
D gene: TRBD2

CDR3 DNA: TGTGCCAGCAGCCCCCAGGACCGGGGTTGGGAGACCCAGTACTTC
CDR3 protein: CASSPQDRGWETQYF
clone size: -
J gene: TRBJ2-5
V gene: TRBV3-1/TRBV3-2
D gene: -

CDR3 DNA: TGTGCCAGCAGTTTGTGGTCGAGTGGCTACACCTTC
CDR3 protein: CASSLWSSGYTF
clone size: -
J gene: TRBJ1-2
V gene: TRBV28
D gene: -

CDR3 DNA: TGTGCCAGCAGTTACCAGCGGGAGGGCCCCAATGAGCAGTTCTTC
CDR3 protein: CASSYQREGPNEQFF
clone size: -
J gene: TRBJ2-1
V gene: TRBV6-5
D gene: TRBD2

CDR3 DNA: TGTGCCAGCAGATGGGACTACAACACTGAAGCTTTCTTT
CDR3 protein: CASRWDYNTEAFF
clone size: -
J gene: TRBJ1-1
V gene: TRBV28
D gene: -

CDR3 DNA: TGTGCCTGGAAGGCAGGATTAAGGGAAAAACTGTTTTTT
CDR3 protein: CAWKAGLREKLFF
clone size: once
J gene: TRBJ1-4
V gene: TRBV30
D gene: -

CDR3 DNA: TGTGCCAGCAGTTGGACTAGTCGATTATTTAGGGAGCTGTTTTTT
CDR3 protein: CASSWTSRLFRELFF
clone size: -
J gene: TRBJ2-2
V gene: TRBV28
D gene: TRBD2

CDR3 DNA: TGTGCCAGCAGTTTATCGTTATCCTACGAGCAGTACTTC
CDR3 protein: CASSLSLSYEQYF
clone size: -
J gene: TRBJ2-7
V gene: TRBV27
D gene: -

CDR3 DNA: TGCGCCAGCAGCTTGCGGGGAGGGGAGACCCAGTACTTC
CDR3 protein: CASSLRGGETQYF
clone size: -
J gene: TRBJ2-5
V gene: TRBV5-1
D gene: TRBD2

CDR3 DNA: TGCGCCAGCAGTGAGTCGGGACTACACTCCTACAATGAGCAGTTCTTC
CDR3 protein: CASSESGLHSYNEQFF
clone size: few
J gene: TRBJ2-1
V gene: TRBV10-2
D gene: TRBD2

CDR3 DNA: TGTGCCAGCAGTGTCCGGGACAGGGGCTATAACACTGAAGCTTTCTTT
CDR3 protein: CASSVRDRGYNTEAFF
clone size: -
J gene: TRBJ1-1
V gene: TRBV2
D gene: TRBD1

CDR3 DNA: TGTGCCAGCACGGGGACTAGCGGGGGCTCCTACGAGCAGTACTTC
CDR3 protein: CASTGTSGGSYEQYF
clone size: once
J gene: TRBJ2-7
V gene: TRBV6-6
D gene: TRBD2

CDR3 DNA: TGCGCCAGCAGCCTTTTAAGGGGGGGGCGACGAGGTGAAAAACTGTTTTTT
CDR3 protein: CASSLLRGGRRGEKLFF
clone size: -
J gene: TRBJ1-4
V gene: TRBV4-1
D gene: -

CDR3 DNA: TGTGCCAGTAGTTCCCTATGGGAGAATGAGCAGTTCTTC
CDR3 protein: CASSSLWENEQFF
clone size: -
J gene: TRBJ2-1
V gene: TRBV19
D gene: -

CDR3 DNA: TGTGCCAGCAGCGTAGCGGGGGGGGACTACGAGCAGTACTTC
CDR3 protein: CASSVAGGDYEQYF
clone size: -
J gene: TRBJ2-7
V gene: TRBV9
D gene: TRBD2

CDR3 DNA: TGCGCCAGCAGCTTTACACCCGCAGGGGAAATTCGAATGAACACTGAAGCTTTCTTT
CDR3 protein: CASSFTPAGEIRMNTEAFF
clone size: -
J gene: TRBJ1-1
V gene: TRBV5-1
D gene: -

CDR3 DNA: TGTGCCAGCAGCCGACGAGTCAGGGGTAGCACAGATACGCAGTATTTT
CDR3 protein: CASSRRVRGSTDTQYF
clone size: -
J gene: TRBJ2-3
V gene: TRBV7-3
D gene: -

CDR3 DNA: TGTGCCAGCAGCTTGGAACAGCGGAGCTCCTACAATGAGCAGTTCTTC
CDR3 protein: CASSLEQRSSYNEQFF
clone size: -
J gene: TRBJ2-1
V gene: TRBV5-6
D gene: -

CDR3 DNA: TGTGCCAGCAGCCAAGAACGACAAGTCACAGATACGCAGTATTTT
CDR3 protein: CASSQERQVTDTQYF
clone size: -
J gene: TRBJ2-3
V gene: TRBV4-2
D gene: -

CDR3 DNA: TGCGCCAGCAGCCGTCTGGGGGGTGGAAACACCATATATTTT
CDR3 protein: CASSRLGGGNTIYF
clone size: -
J gene: TRBJ1-3
V gene: TRBV5-1
D gene: -

CDR3 DNA: TGTGCCAGCAGCTTGGAAAGGACTAACCAAGAGACCCAGTACTTC
CDR3 protein: CASSLERTNQETQYF
clone size: -
J gene: TRBJ2-5
V gene: TRBV5-6
D gene: -

CDR3 DNA: TGTGCCAGCAGCTTAGGTCCCGGTTCCGCCCCCTATGGCTACACCTTC
CDR3 protein: CASSLGPGSAPYGYTF
clone size: -
J gene: TRBJ1-2
V gene: TRBV7-9
D gene: -

CDR3 DNA: TGTGCCAGAAAACAGGGAGCTGGAAACACCATATATTTT
CDR3 protein: CARKQGAGNTIYF
clone size: -
J gene: TRBJ1-3
V gene: TRBV30
D gene: -

CDR3 DNA: TGTGCCTGGAGTATGACAAGCAATCAGCCCCAGCATTTT
CDR3 protein: CAWSMTSNQPQHF
clone size: few
J gene: TRBJ1-5
V gene: TRBV30
D gene: -

CDR3 DNA: TGTGCCAGCAGTTACCTGACAGCCTACGAGCAGTACTTC
CDR3 protein: CASSYLTAYEQYF
clone size: -
J gene: TRBJ2-7
V gene: TRBV6-2/TRBV6-3
D gene: -

CDR3 DNA: TGCGCCAGCAGCCCCGGGACAAGTGAGACCCAGTACTTC
CDR3 protein: CASSPGTSETQYF
clone size: -
J gene: TRBJ2-5
V gene: TRBV5-1
D gene: -

CDR3 DNA: TGCAGCGTTGTCGCACGCTCCGAGGGCACTGAAGCTTTCTTT
CDR3 protein: CSVVARSEGTEAFF
clone size: -
J gene: TRBJ1-1
V gene: TRBV29-1
D gene: -

CDR3 DNA: TGTGCCAGCAGCTGGGCCGGGACTCCGCTAACAGGAAACACCATATATTTT
CDR3 protein: CASSWAGTPLTGNTIYF
clone size: -
J gene: TRBJ1-3
V gene: TRBV5-6
D gene: -

CDR3 DNA: TGTGCCAGCAGTTTAACGGGACATAGCAATCAGCCCCAGCATTTT
CDR3 protein: CASSLTGHSNQPQHF
clone size: -
J gene: TRBJ1-5
V gene: TRBV27
D gene: -

CDR3 DNA: TGTGCCAGCAGCGTAGTAGCGGGCCCCAATGAGCAGTTCTTC
CDR3 protein: CASSVVAGPNEQFF
clone size: -
J gene: TRBJ2-1
V gene: TRBV9
D gene: TRBD2

CDR3 DNA: TGTGCCAGCAGCCCCGGGATTTCCTACGAGCAGTACTTC
CDR3 protein: CASSPGISYEQYF
clone size: -
J gene: TRBJ2-7
V gene: TRBV11-2
D gene: -

CDR3 DNA: TGTGCCAGCAGCTTAAATAGAGAGGGACAGGATTTCGAGCAGTACTTC
CDR3 protein: CASSLNREGQDFEQYF
clone size: -
J gene: TRBJ2-7
V gene: TRBV7-2
D gene: TRBD1

CDR3 DNA: TGTGCCAGCAGTGGGACTAGCGGAAACACCTACAATGAGCAGTTCTTC
CDR3 protein: CASSGTSGNTYNEQFF
clone size: -
J gene: TRBJ2-1
V gene: TRBV2
D gene: TRBD2

CDR3 DNA: TGCGCCAGCAGCTTGACCGGGGGTAGTCAAGAGACCCAGTACTTC
CDR3 protein: CASSLTGGSQETQYF
clone size: -
J gene: TRBJ2-5
V gene: TRBV5-1
D gene: -

CDR3 DNA: TGTGCCAGCTCACCCCGGAACAGCCACTATCAGCCCCAGCATTTT
CDR3 protein: CASSPRNSHYQPQHF
clone size: -
J gene: TRBJ1-5
V gene: TRBV18
D gene: -

CDR3 DNA: TGTGCCAGCACGAGTGGGGGCCAGACCGGTGAGACCCAGTACTTC
CDR3 protein: CASTSGGQTGETQYF
clone size: -
J gene: TRBJ2-5
V gene: TRBV18
D gene: -

CDR3 DNA: TGTGCCAGCAGCCAAGATCGTCAGCCCCAGCATTTT
CDR3 protein: CASSQDRQPQHF
clone size: -
J gene: TRBJ1-5
V gene: TRBV3-1/TRBV3-2
D gene: -

CDR3 DNA: TGTGCCAGTAGACAGCGGGGGGTTTACAATGAGCAGTTCTTC
CDR3 protein: CASRQRGVYNEQFF
clone size: -
J gene: TRBJ2-1
V gene: TRBV19
D gene: TRBD2

CDR3 DNA: TGCGCCAGCACCCGACGCTCTACCGGGGGAAACACCGGGGAGCTGTTTTTT
CDR3 protein: CASTRRSTGGNTGELFF
clone size: -
J gene: TRBJ2-2
V gene: TRBV5-1
D gene: -

CDR3 DNA: TGTGCCACCAAGAGCGGGGGAAGCTCCTACGAGCAGTACTTC
CDR3 protein: CATKSGGSSYEQYF
clone size: -
J gene: TRBJ2-7
V gene: TRBV19
D gene: TRBD2

CDR3 DNA: TGTGCCAGCAGGACAGGGGGGATGGGTGAGCAGTTCTTC
CDR3 protein: CASRTGGMGEQFF
clone size: -
J gene: TRBJ2-1
V gene: TRBV12-3/TRBV12-4
D gene: TRBD1

CDR3 DNA: TGCGCCAGCAGTAGAGGACTAGGGGCAGATACGCAGTATTTT
CDR3 protein: CASSRGLGADTQYF
clone size: -
J gene: TRBJ2-3
V gene: TRBV10-2
D gene: TRBD2

CDR3 DNA: TGTGCCTCGTCTGGGACAGGGGGGACTGAAGCTTTCTTT
CDR3 protein: CASSGTGGTEAFF
clone size: -
J gene: TRBJ1-1
V gene: TRBV30
D gene: TRBD1

CDR3 DNA: TGTGCCAGCAGCTTTACCGGGACAGTTAATCAGCCCCAGCATTTT
CDR3 protein: CASSFTGTVNQPQHF
clone size: -
J gene: TRBJ1-5
V gene: TRBV5-5
D gene: TRBD1

CDR3 DNA: TGTGCCAGCAGTATAGGACAGGGTACTGAAGCTTTCTTT
CDR3 protein: CASSIGQGTEAFF
clone size: -
J gene: TRBJ1-1
V gene: TRBV6-5
D gene: TRBD1

CDR3 DNA: TGTGCCAGTAACCAGTGGGCAGGGGGCCACGAGCAGTACTTC
CDR3 protein: CASNQWAGGHEQYF
clone size: -
J gene: TRBJ2-7
V gene: TRBV19
D gene: TRBD1

CDR3 DNA: TGCGCCAGCAGCTTGTCACTCCAGGGTCCAAATTCACCCCTCCACTTT
CDR3 protein: CASSLSLQGPNSPLHF
clone size: few
J gene: TRBJ1-6
V gene: TRBV5-1
D gene: -

CDR3 DNA: TGCAGCGTTACAGGGGGCGCGGGGGAGCAGTACTTC
CDR3 protein: CSVTGGAGEQYF
clone size: -
J gene: TRBJ2-7
V gene: TRBV29-1
D gene: TRBD1

CDR3 DNA: TGTGCCAGCGCCAGGGGACAGGGGACCTACGAGCAGTACTTC
CDR3 protein: CASARGQGTYEQYF
clone size: -
J gene: TRBJ2-7
V gene: TRBV6-5
D gene: TRBD1

CDR3 DNA: TGTGCCAGCAGTTTATCGGTAGGGGGACCTGGAAACACCATATATTTT
CDR3 protein: CASSLSVGGPGNTIYF
clone size: -
J gene: TRBJ1-3
V gene: TRBV27
D gene: -

CDR3 DNA: TGCAGCGTTGTAAACTGGGACAGAAACTACAATGAGCAGTTCTTC
CDR3 protein: CSVVNWDRNYNEQFF
clone size: -
J gene: TRBJ2-1
V gene: TRBV29-1
D gene: TRBD1

CDR3 DNA: TGCAGCGTCGTCGCGATCGGGTTTGACTACGAGCAGTACTTC
CDR3 protein: CSVVAIGFDYEQYF
clone size: -
J gene: TRBJ2-7
V gene: TRBV29-1
D gene: -